This TCR beta chain was sequenced in a study of T cells in Graves' hyperthyroidism and ophthalmopathy. There were TCR beta CDR3 regions amplified from RNA transcripts. HTBI primers were used for first-round RT-PCR of the TCR CDR3. One entry per CDR3 protein, called by TCRdb with MiXCR from the multiplex PCR reads. The sample consists of hundreds of thousands of distinct CDR3 sequences, roughly 15% of them appearing once. The CDR3 totals 15 residues. V dropped 4 bases and J dropped 4 bases, with 18 bases sitting between them. The germline gives CDR1 DFQATT, CDR2 SNEGSKA (reference sequence). Newly diagnosed hyperthyroidism patients aged 18 to 65 years had disease lasting under 2 months.

The sample taken for sequencing was blood. The TCR originated in a woman between 35 and 50 years old with Graves' hyperthyroidism. This rearrangement joins TRBV20-1 to TRBJ2-3; D might be TRBD1 or TRBD2, each matching 5 bases. Here the CDR3 DNA reads TGCAGTGCTATGATTCCGGGACGGGGTGCAGATACGCAGTATTTT. Translated: CSAMIPGRGADTQYF.